This passage covers 15 T cell receptor beta chains from one sample sequenced in a study of metastatic and nonmetastatic thyroid tumors. Thyroid surgery was performed in patients who had received no treatment beforehand. TCRdb re-called clones from the PCR reads using MiXCR. The table shows approximately 25,000 clones, with roughly 24% occurring only once. Source material: blood. The source is a male donor with papillary thyroid cancer or a benign thyroid nodule (not recorded which). Some clones in this sample may be carry-over from other donors' samples.

This clone is classed as medium-sized. CDR3 sequence reads: CASGPNQVALYNEQFF. The CDR3 DNA reads TGTGCTAGTGGTCCTAATCAGGTAGCGCTATACAATGAGCAGTTCTTC. This chain links TRBV12-5 with TRBJ2-1; D possibly corresponds to TRBD2 (5 bases). Germline V CDR1 and CDR2: LGHNT, FRNRAP. V dropped 5 bases and J dropped 4 bases, with 18 bases sitting between them. CDR3 length equals 16 residues.

By share, this clone counts as medium-sized. The chain is built from TRBV2 and TRBJ2-6; 8 bases fit TRBD2. Germline V lookup: CDR1 SNHLY, CDR2 FYNNEI. This CDR3 is 17 amino acids long. V lost 7 bases to trimming and J lost 4 bases; unmatched junction nucleotides: 12. The CDR3 protein is CASIGAGEPPGANVLTF. CDR3 sequence (DNA): TGTGCCAGCATCGGAGCGGGAGAGCCACCAGGGGCCAACGTCCTGACTTTC.

This clone has at least ten counts. The CDR3 coding sequence is TGTGCCAGCACCGTCCGGGACAGTGTTCCTGAAGCTTTCTTT. This gives the protein CASTVRDSVPEAFF. The chain couples TRBV12-3 or TRBV12-4 to TRBJ1-1; 7 nucleotides line up with TRBD1. Trimming at V came to 7 bases and at J to 6 bases, leaving 11 bases not matched to a gene. CDR3 length: 14 residues.

This clone was counted at least ten times. The chain couples TRBV18 to TRBJ2-3; 14 positions match TRBD2. Germline values: CDR1 KGHSH, CDR2 LQKENI. The CDR3 spans 15 residues. V gave up 2 bases and J gave up 7 bases; unmatched junction bases: 2. The DNA of the CDR3 is TGTGCCAGCTCACCAGGACTAGCGGGAGGTAATACGCAGTATTTT. Protein: CASSPGLAGGNTQYF.

This clone has at least ten counts. A junction end diverges from the germline sequence, so it may reflect a read error. The chain employs TRBV29-1 and TRBJ2-3; unclear D gene. Germline CDR1 reads SQVTM; CDR2 reads ANQGSEA. There are 10 residues in the CDR3. CDR3 residues: CVTGTDTQYF. The CDR3 bases are TGTGTAACGGGCACAGATACGCAGTATTTT.

This clone was counted many times. The gene calls are TRBV5-4 and TRBJ2-1; D is perhaps TRBD2 (5 bases). There are 14 residues in the CDR3. The V gene lost 6 bases and the J gene lost 8 bases, with 18 bases spanning the gap. Germline CDR1 SGHNT, CDR2 YYREEE (reference sequence). The CDR3 protein is CASKLPRAEDEQFF. The CDR3 DNA reads as TGTGCCAGCAAATTGCCTCGGGCGGAGGATGAGCAGTTCTTC.

The chain uses TRBV10-3 and TRBJ2-7, with 8 bases aligning to TRBD1. The CDR3 consists of 14 residues. Germline V gene lookup returns CDR1 ENHRY and CDR2 SYGVKD. V gave up 0 bases and J gave up 10 bases; unmatched junction bases: 8. The CDR3 region has the DNA TGTGCCATCAGTGAGTCGACAGGGGACCTCGATCAGTACTTC. Amino acids: CAISESTGDLDQYF.

In its sample, this clone ranks as medium-sized (0.01 to 0.1%). This chain joins TRBV19 and TRBJ2-7; D is perhaps TRBD2 (6 bases). V was cut by 0 bases and J by 4 bases, with 13 bases left in between. The germline CDR1 and CDR2 sequences are LNHDA and SQIVND (reference sequence). The CDR3 totals 15 residues. CDR3 nucleotides: TGTGCCAGTAGTATAGATCCCGGGACTTTATACGAGCAGTACTTC. Its translation is CASSIDPGTLYEQYF.

This clone was recorded at least ten times. The same CDR3 also results from other DNA sequences found in this sample. The V gene is TRBV10-1, the J gene TRBJ2-5; 7 positions agree with TRBD1. The CDR3 loop spans 12 amino acids. Germline assignment: CDR1 WNHNN and CDR2 SYGVQD (reference sequence). The junction had 1 base not matched to a gene; V was cut back by 6 bases and J by 3 bases. CDR3 coding DNA: TGCGCCAGCAGCCAGGGGGAAGAGACCCAGTACTTC. It encodes CASSQGEETQYF.

The rearrangement links TRBV2 to TRBJ1-4; unclear D gene. Trimming took 3 bases from V and 3 from J, leaving 8 bases between them. Germline loops: CDR1 SNHLY, CDR2 FYNNEI. This CDR3 contains 14 residues. CDR3 sequence (DNA): TGTGCCAGCAGTGATGACGGATCTAATGAAAAACTGTTTTTT. The encoded protein is CASSDDGSNEKLFF.

In its sample, this clone was seen many times. The V gene is TRBV4-2, the J gene TRBJ1-5, with D maybe TRBD1 (5 bases). CDR1 and CDR2 (germline): LGHNA, YNFKEQ. The CDR3 contains 15 residues. V was clipped by 3 bases and J by 1 base, with 10 bases between them. The CDR3 spells CASSQERGSNQPQHF. DNA for the CDR3: TGTGCCAGCAGCCAGGAACGGGGGAGCAATCAGCCCCAGCATTTT.

In this sample, this clone turned up many times. The chain carries TRBV7-9 and TRBJ2-7; D unclear. Germline V gene sequence: CDR1 SEHNR, CDR2 FQNEAQ (reference sequence). The CDR3 is 13 amino acids. With 6 bases removed from V and 5 bases from J, the gap between germline ends came to 14 bases. In nucleotides, the CDR3 is TGTGCCAGCAGTCCCCCCCGGTCCCACGAGCAGTACTTC. Translated, it gives CASSPPRSHEQYF.

This clone has a count of ten or more. This chain uses TRBV18 with TRBJ2-1; 9 bases line up with TRBD1. The V gene end was trimmed by 5 bases and the J gene end by 6 bases; junction bases not matched to a gene: 5. The CDR3 consists of 14 residues. Germline CDR1 and CDR2: KGHSH and LQKENI. The CDR3 nucleotides are TGTGCCAGCTCATCCGGGACAGGGAGCAATGAGCAGTTCTTC. It is translated as CASSSGTGSNEQFF. Supplemented by reference TRBV18 and TRBJ2-1, the full variable domain reads NAGVMQNPRHLVRRRGQEARLRCSPMKGHSHVYWYRQLPEEGLKFMVYLQKENIIDESGMPKERFSAEFPKEGPSILRIQQVVRGDSAAYFCASSSGTGSNEQFFGPGTRLTVL.

V usage is TRBV6-2 or TRBV6-3 and J usage is TRBJ2-3; tentatively, D is TRBD2 (5 bases). CDR1 is MNHEY, CDR2 SVGEGT, per germline. With 6 bases removed from V and 2 bases from J, the gap between germline ends came to 15 bases. This CDR3 spans 15 amino acids. The CDR3 region is CASRDPGRLTDTQYF. Written as DNA, the CDR3 is TGTGCCAGCAGGGACCCGGGGAGACTCACAGATACGCAGTATTTT.

This clone was picked up a small number of times. The chain employs TRBV6-6 and TRBJ2-7; TRBD2 aligns across 7 bases. CDR1 and CDR2 from the germline V gene are MNHNY and SVGAGI (reference sequence). The V and J ends lost 0 bases and 0 bases, in that order; junction bases with no gene match: 8. This CDR3 is 17 amino acids long. The CDR3 sequence: CASSYSTRRDYSYEQYF. CDR3 sequence (DNA): TGTGCCAGCAGTTACTCGACCCGGCGGGACTACTCCTACGAGCAGTACTTC.